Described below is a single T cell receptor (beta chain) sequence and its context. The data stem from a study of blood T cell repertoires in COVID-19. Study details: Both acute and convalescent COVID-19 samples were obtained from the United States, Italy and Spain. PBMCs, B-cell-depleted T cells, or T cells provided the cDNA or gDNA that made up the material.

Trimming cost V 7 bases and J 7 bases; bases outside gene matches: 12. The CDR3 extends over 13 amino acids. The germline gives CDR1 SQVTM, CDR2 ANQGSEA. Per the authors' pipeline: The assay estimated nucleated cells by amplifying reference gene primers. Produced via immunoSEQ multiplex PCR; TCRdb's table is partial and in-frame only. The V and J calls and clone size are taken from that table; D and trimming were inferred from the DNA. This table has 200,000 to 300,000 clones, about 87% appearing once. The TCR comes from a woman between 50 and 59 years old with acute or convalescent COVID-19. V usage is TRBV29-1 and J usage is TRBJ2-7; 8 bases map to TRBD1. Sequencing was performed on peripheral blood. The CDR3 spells CSALRGQRGEQYF. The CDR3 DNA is TGCAGCGCGCTCAGGGGGCAAAGGGGGGAGCAGTACTTC.